This T cell receptor beta chain originates from a study of cytomegalovirus exposure and HLA in healthy donors. Trimming cost V 3 bases and J 5 bases, with 10 bases left between them. Germline CDR1 and CDR2: MDHEN and SYDVKM. This CDR3 is built from 13 residues. The PCR was carried out with 60 Vbeta primers and 13 Jbeta primers. Libraries were prepared by immunoSEQ multiplex PCR; TCRdb keeps only in-frame clonotypes and omits some of them. The table has under 200,000 clones, about four fifths seen once. Study outcomes and limitations: It was reported in a later analysis that an Asian-associated ancestry cluster showed fewer N-insertions than the roughly 620-donor mean.

Remarks on this clone: Its cognate antigen is unknown.

The receptor was derived from a male donor in good health and CMV-seropositive. The chain links TRBV28 to TRBJ1-2; a weak D match, TRBD1 (5 bases). The sample was PBMCs. Here the CDR3 reads CASSLPTAYGYTF. The CDR3, as DNA: TGTGCCAGCAGTTTGCCGACAGCTTATGGCTACACCTTC.